A single sample is the source of the 26 T cell receptor beta chains below, sequenced in a study of shared clonotypes between healthy human individuals. Sequencing used immunoSEQ multiplex PCR; TCRdb keeps in-frame clones, though not all of them. The repertoire includes fewer than 1 million clones, 95% to 97% of them detected once, and under 0.3% sits in the top ten. Selected positively for CCR7 and CD45RO-negative, naive CD8 cells excluded terminally differentiated effector memory CD45RA+ cells. The sequenced sample consisted of naive CD8+ T cells sorted from blood. The receptors were sampled from a man younger than 45 in good health.

V gene TRBV29-1 combines with J gene TRBJ2-7, with D perhaps TRBD2 (5 bases). Germline CDR1 reads SQVTM; CDR2 reads ANQGSEA. The CDR3 runs to 13 residues. The V end lost 4 bases, the J end lost 0 bases, and 10 bases lay between the germline ends. CDR3 sequence: CSVVVGSSYEQYF. The CDR3 nucleotides are TGCAGCGTTGTGGTGGGGAGCTCCTACGAGCAGTACTTC.

The genes are TRBV19 and TRBJ2-1; 7 nucleotides agree with TRBD1. The CDR3 has 17 amino acids. Losses at the gene ends were 4 bases for V and 5 bases for J; bases not matched to a gene: 14. Germline V gene lookup returns CDR1 LNHDA and CDR2 SQIVND (reference sequence). CDR3 residues: CASSTIPQGERDNEQFF. The CDR3 nucleotides are TGTGCCAGTAGTACCATACCTCAGGGGGAAAGGGACAATGAGCAGTTCTTC.

The CDR3 bases are TGCAGCGTTGAAGGAGCTACCCGGGGGGGGTTGAACAATGAGCAGTTCTTC. This codes for CSVEGATRGGLNNEQFF. The chain employs TRBV29-1 and TRBJ2-1; 8 bases are shared with TRBD2. The ends lost 1 base at V and 5 bases at J; junction bases unmatched: 13. Germline V CDR1 and CDR2: SQVTM, ANQGSEA. The CDR3 contains 17 residues.

The chain employs TRBV7-9 and TRBJ2-7; no clear D. CDR1 SEHNR and CDR2 FQNEAQ come from the germline V gene (reference sequence). CDR3 size: 12 residues. Trimming took off 4 bases at V and 7 bases at J, with 11 bases between the two ends. CDR3 nucleotide sequence: TGTGCCAGCAGCTCCCAAATGGGGGAGCAGTACTTC. As protein: CASSSQMGEQYF.

The V gene is TRBV10-2, the J gene TRBJ2-1, with D hard to call. This CDR3 comprises 12 residues. The V end was cut by 4 bases, the J end by 7 bases, with 8 bases between. The V gene's germline CDR1 is WSHSY and CDR2 SAAADI. The CDR3 region is CASSVVGNEQFF. CDR3 coding DNA: TGCGCCAGCAGTGTGGTGGGAAATGAGCAGTTCTTC.

The V gene is TRBV9, the J gene TRBJ2-3, with D perhaps matching TRBD1 (6 bases). This CDR3 is built from 12 residues. Germline loops: CDR1 SGDLS, CDR2 YYNGEE. Trimming shortened V by 4 bases and J by 6 bases, and 9 bases separated the two germline ends. The CDR3 sequence: CASSQGKDTQYF. CDR3 in DNA: TGTGCCAGCAGCCAGGGGAAGGATACGCAGTATTTT. Complete variable domain (other parts from reference TRBV9 and TRBJ2-3): DSGVTQTPKHLITATGQRVTLRCSPRSGDLSVYWYQQSLDQGLQFLIQYYNGEERAKGNILERFSAQQFPDLHSELNLSSLELGDSALYFCASSQGKDTQYFGPGTRLTVL.

The V gene is TRBV5-5, the J gene TRBJ2-1; 11 bases are a match to TRBD2. The length of the CDR3 is 15 residues. The germline CDR1 and CDR2 sequences are SGHKS and YYEKEE (reference sequence). V shed 2 bases and J 7 bases; nucleotides not matched to a gene: 5. The CDR3 reads CASSFTSGRGNEQFF. In DNA form, the CDR3 reads TGTGCCAGCAGCTTCACTAGCGGGAGAGGAAATGAGCAGTTCTTC.

The V and J genes are TRBV27 and TRBJ2-5, with unresolved D. Germline V gene data show CDR1 as MNHEY and CDR2 as SMNVEV (reference sequence). V gave up 5 bases and J gave up 0 bases, with 13 bases separating them. CDR3 length: 15 amino acids. The CDR3 sequence: CASSPRPRYQETQYF. DNA of the CDR3: TGTGCCAGCAGTCCAAGACCCAGGTACCAAGAGACCCAGTACTTC.

The genes are TRBV4-1 and TRBJ1-5; 8 bases map to TRBD1. The CDR3 totals 14 residues. Germline V gene lookup returns CDR1 MGHRA and CDR2 YSYEKL. After removal of 2 bases from V and 6 bases from J, the junction contained 3 bases not matched to a gene. In DNA form, the CDR3 reads TGCGCCAGCAGCCAACACAGGGGGGCTCAGCCCCAGCATTTT. It specifies CASSQHRGAQPQHF.

The chain links TRBV27 to TRBJ2-7; possibly TRBD2 for D (5 bases). From germline, CDR1 is MNHEY and CDR2 SMNVEV (reference sequence). CDR3 length equals 13 residues. V lost 7 bases, J lost 3 bases, and 13 bases lay in between. In nucleotides, the CDR3 is TGTGCCAGCATGGGGAGTGAGAACTACGAGCAGTACTTC. Protein product: CASMGSENYEQYF.

J is TRBJ2-7 and V is TRBV27; D uncertain. CDR3 length equals 12 residues. Germline CDR1 and CDR2: MNHEY and SMNVEV (reference sequence). The ends were cut back, 6 bases at V and 0 bases at J, with 6 bases in the middle. CDR3 region: CASSDLSYEQYF. The DNA of the CDR3 is TGTGCCAGCAGCGACCTCTCCTACGAGCAGTACTTC.

The chain uses TRBV6-5 and TRBJ1-2; possible D gene TRBD1, 5 bases. Germline CDR1 MNHEY, CDR2 SVGAGI. Deletions cut 6 bases from V and 2 bases from J, with 13 bases between. This CDR3 has 14 residues. The CDR3 DNA reads as TGTGCCAGCAGCGCCCTCGGGGGAAACTATGGCTACACCTTC. It yields the protein CASSALGGNYGYTF.

The CDR3 protein is CASSSGLSGELFF. In DNA, the CDR3 is TGTGCCAGCAGTTCAGGGTTAAGCGGGGAGCTGTTTTTT. The rearrangement joins TRBV27 to TRBJ2-2; D may be TRBD1 (5 bases). Between the trimmed V and J ends, which lost 4 bases and 7 bases, there was a span of 10 bases. CDR1 and CDR2 from the germline V gene are MNHEY and SMNVEV (reference sequence). This CDR3 region has 13 residues.

The genes are TRBV7-9 and TRBJ1-2; no reliable D call. The CDR3 is made up of 9 amino acids. Trimming pared 8 bases from V and 6 bases from J, leaving 4 bases between. Germline values: CDR1 SEHNR, CDR2 FQNEAQ (reference sequence). CDR3 sequence (DNA): TGTGCCAGCGCGGATGGCTACACCTTC. Protein: CASADGYTF.

As to this clone: This CDR3 is also generated by other DNA sequences in the sample. The J gene is TRBJ2-2, the V gene TRBV29-1; TRBD1 might be the D (6 bases). There are 13 residues in the CDR3. Trimming removed 6 bases at V and 0 bases at J, with 8 bases between. Germline values: CDR1 SQVTM, CDR2 ANQGSEA. CDR3 protein: CSVGTSNTGELFF. CDR3 nucleotides: TGCAGCGTAGGGACATCGAACACCGGGGAGCTGTTTTTT.

The chain employs TRBV7-6 and TRBJ2-7, with 7 bases aligning to TRBD2. The CDR3 runs 16 residues. Germline-derived CDR1 and CDR2 are SGHVS and FNYEAQ. V shed 0 bases and J 1 base; nucleotides not matched to a gene: 6. The CDR3 region has the DNA TGTGCCAGCAGCTTAGCTCGGCTAGCGGAGTCCTACGAGCAGTACTTC. This codes for CASSLARLAESYEQYF.

The CDR3 here is CASSPRQTGGQFF. CDR3 nucleotide sequence: TGTGCCAGCAGCCCCCGACAGACAGGTGGGCAGTTCTTC. The chain couples TRBV5-5 to TRBJ2-1, with D possibly TRBD1 on 6 matching bases. Germline V gene lookup returns CDR1 SGHKS and CDR2 YYEKEE (reference sequence). Between the trimmed V and J ends, which lost 4 bases and 12 bases, there was a span of 17 bases. The CDR3 is 13 amino acids.

The chain carries TRBV7-9 and TRBJ2-1, with 8 positions matching TRBD2. The germline CDR1 and CDR2 sequences are SEHNR and FQNEAQ (reference sequence). The CDR3 sequence is 16 residues long. After removal of 5 bases from V and 6 bases from J, the junction contained 12 bases not matched to a gene. The CDR3 protein is CASSAPSGSSPNEQFF. In DNA form, the CDR3 reads TGTGCCAGCAGCGCTCCAAGCGGGAGTAGTCCCAATGAGCAGTTCTTC. Together with reference TRBV7-9 and TRBJ2-1, the CDR3 gives the full variable domain: DTGVSQNPRHKITKRGQNVTFRCDPISEHNRLYWYRQTLGQGPEFLTYFQNEAQLEKSRLLSDRFSAERPKGSFSTLEIQRTEQGDSAMYLCASSAPSGSSPNEQFFGPGTRLTVL.

V usage is TRBV7-9 and J usage is TRBJ1-1; TRBD1 might be the D (5 bases). The CDR3 sequence is 14 residues long. CDR1 and CDR2 from the germline V gene are SEHNR and FQNEAQ (reference sequence). V lost 1 base to trimming and J lost 1 base, with 7 bases between them. The CDR3 sequence is CASSLVGENTEAFF. CDR3 nucleotides: TGTGCCAGCAGCTTAGTAGGGGAGAACACTGAAGCTTTCTTT.

The chain employs TRBV5-4 and TRBJ2-7; 9 positions match TRBD1. CDR3 size: 14 residues. J gave up 7 bases and V 5 bases, and 10 bases lay outside the gene matches. In germline, CDR1 is SGHNT, CDR2 YYREEE (reference sequence). In nucleotides, the CDR3 is TGTGCCAGCAGTCGTGGACAGGGGACGGGAGAGCAGTACTTC. It specifies CASSRGQGTGEQYF. The full variable domain, rest sourced from reference TRBV5-4 and TRBJ2-7, is ETGVTQSPTHLIKTRGQQVTLRCSSQSGHNTVSWYQQALGQGPQFIFQYYREEENGRGNFPPRFSGLQFPNYSSELNVNALELDDSALYLCASSRGQGTGEQYFGPGTRLTVT.

J is TRBJ2-7 and V is TRBV4-1; D gene uncertain. The CDR3 extends over 15 amino acids. CDR1 is MGHRA, CDR2 YSYEKL, per germline. V was trimmed by 2 bases and J by 5 bases, leaving 16 bases between them. CDR3 sequence reads: CASSQRLGSEDEQYF. The CDR3 nucleotides read TGCGCCAGCAGCCAACGTCTTGGGTCTGAAGACGAGCAGTACTTC.

The gene calls are TRBV7-9 and TRBJ2-6; tentatively, D is TRBD1 or TRBD2 (5 bases each). The germline V and J ends were trimmed by 5 bases and 0 bases, with 17 bases remaining between them. The CDR3 covers 18 residues. Germline V gives CDR1 SEHNR, CDR2 FQNEAQ (reference sequence). For the CDR3, the DNA is TGTGCCAGCAGCACATCCATCCGGGGCCTCTCTGGGGCCAACGTCCTGACTTTC. Translated, it gives CASSTSIRGLSGANVLTF.

The chain combines TRBV28 with TRBJ1-5; D gene unclear. The germline gives CDR1 MDHEN, CDR2 SYDVKM. The V gene lost 4 bases and the J gene lost 9 bases, with 16 bases spanning the gap. This CDR3 is 14 amino acids long. The CDR3 sequence is CASSSRTGLTPQHF. The CDR3 DNA follows: TGTGCCAGCAGTTCCCGGACTGGTTTGACGCCCCAGCATTTT.

This sequence joins TRBV7-9 and TRBJ2-7; no clear D. Germline CDR1 is SEHNR and CDR2 is FQNEAQ (reference sequence). This CDR3 contains 11 residues. The germline V and J ends were trimmed by 5 bases and 8 bases, with 10 bases remaining between them. This CDR3 is CASSADKKQYF. The DNA for the CDR3 is TGTGCCAGCAGCGCCGACAAGAAGCAGTACTTC.

The chain combines TRBV28 with TRBJ2-3; 12 bases fit TRBD1. The V segment lost 4 bases and the J segment 1 base; nucleotides outside the gene matches: 9. There are 18 residues in the CDR3. Germline V gene data show CDR1 as MDHEN and CDR2 as SYDVKM. The CDR3 spells CASSSVRDRGRGTDTQYF. CDR3 bases: TGTGCCAGCAGTTCAGTCCGGGACAGGGGGCGCGGCACAGATACGCAGTATTTT.

This chain uses TRBV27 with TRBJ2-7; TRBD1 aligns across 9 bases. The CDR3 has 13 residues. The V segment lost 5 bases and the J segment 3 bases; nucleotides outside the gene matches: 2. Germline values: CDR1 MNHEY, CDR2 SMNVEV (reference sequence). For the CDR3, the DNA is TGTGCCAGCAGTCGACAGGGGGACTACGAGCAGTACTTC. Amino acids: CASSRQGDYEQYF.